Each of the 2 T cell receptor beta chains below was sequenced from the same sample in a study of blood T cell repertoires in COVID-19. Produced via immunoSEQ multiplex PCR; TCRdb's table is partial and in-frame only. The sample records tens of thousands of clones, approximately 90% being singletons. The sample comprised peripheral blood. These receptors were collected from a human donor in a cohort sampled during active COVID-19.

The genes are TRBV4-1 and TRBJ2-4, with 7 bases aligning to TRBD1. CDR1 and CDR2 from the germline V gene are MGHRA and YSYEKL. The ends lost 3 bases at V and 7 bases at J; junction bases unmatched: 15. This CDR3 comprises 17 residues. The CDR3 is CASSQGPGQRGGNIQYF. CDR3 DNA: TGCGCCAGCAGCCAGGGTCCGGGACAGAGAGGTGGGAACATTCAGTACTTC.

V and J are TRBV6-2 or TRBV6-3 and TRBJ2-5, with 8 nucleotides matching TRBD1. CDR3 length: 15 amino acids. Trimming removed 5 bases from V and 5 bases from J; junction bases left unmatched: 10. CDR1 is MNHEY and CDR2 is SVGEGT in the germline V gene. The CDR3 is CASSRIGQGLETQYF. The CDR3 DNA reads as TGTGCCAGCAGTCGGATTGGACAGGGACTGGAGACCCAGTACTTC.